Presented here are 23 T cell receptor beta chains from one specimen sequenced in a study of T-cell reconstitution after alpha-beta-depleted transplantation in children. Unique molecular identifiers were incorporated into the prepared TCRbeta library. TCRdb processed the PCR reads anew with MiXCR; each CDR3 protein has one entry. The table shows about 420,000 distinct CDR3 sequences, with approximately 10% occurring only once. Here the sequenced sample was PBMCs from the stem cell graft donor, taken from the stem cell graft. The source of these receptors is a human donor who donated a stem cell graft to a child with acute myeloid leukemia.

This clonotype was counted at least ten times. The genes are TRBV6-2 or TRBV6-3 and TRBJ2-1; 10 positions match TRBD2. Germline V gene lookup returns CDR1 MNHEY and CDR2 SVGEGT. The length of the CDR3 is 15 residues. Losses at the gene ends were 6 bases for V and 5 bases for J; bases not matched to a gene: 7. The CDR3 is CASSRGLAANNEQFF. In nucleotides, the CDR3 is TGTGCCAGCAGCCGTGGACTAGCGGCTAACAATGAGCAGTTCTTC.

This clonotype was detected only a few times. It is unclear where the CDR3 begins or ends on the DNA, so no DNA is shown, and the CDR3 is as TCRdb lists it. The chain links TRBV5-8 to TRBJ2-3; TRBD2 is taken as the D call from the table, unchecked against the DNA. From germline, CDR1 is SGHTS and CDR2 YDEGEE. The CDR3 is 16 residues long, ends included. The CDR3 spells CASSLVAGGTTDTLYF.

This clonotype came up many times. The chain links TRBV5-1 to TRBJ1-5; perhaps TRBD1 as D (5 bases). CDR1 SGHRS and CDR2 YFSETQ come from the germline V gene. The CDR3 has 14 residues. V was shortened by 3 bases and J by 4 bases, with 11 bases between the two germline ends. The CDR3 region is CASSSGTLNQPQHF. CDR3 nucleotides: TGCGCCAGCAGCTCGGGGACCCTTAATCAGCCCCAGCATTTT.

The CDR3 region is CASSFDRRLYNEQFF. CDR3 nucleotides: TGTGCCAGCAGCTTTGACAGGCGGCTTTACAATGAGCAGTTCTTC. The chain recombines TRBV7-8 with TRBJ2-1, with D perhaps matching TRBD1 (6 bases). CDR3 length: 15 residues. V was cut by 3 bases and J by 4 bases, with 13 bases left in between. Germline V gene lookup returns CDR1 SGHVS and CDR2 FQNEAQ.

This clonotype was counted once. Given a much more abundant clone one base away, this may be a read error. This chain connects TRBV5-5 to TRBJ2-1; 7 nucleotides line up with TRBD2. This CDR3 region has 16 residues. Germline CDR1 reads SGHKS; CDR2 reads YYEKEE (reference sequence). The DNA for the CDR3 is TGTGCCAGCAGCTGGCTGGGTAGCGGGCCATTTAGTGAGCTGTTCTTC. Its translation: CASSWLGSGPFSELFF.

The CDR3 spells CAISGESGDEQYF. DNA of the CDR3: TGTGCCATCAGTGGTGAAAGTGGGGACGAGCAGTACTTC. The chain recombines TRBV10-3 with TRBJ2-7; no firm D call. The CDR3 is made up of 13 amino acids. V lost 4 bases and J lost 5, with 12 bases in between. The germline gives CDR1 ENHRY, CDR2 SYGVKD.

This sequence joins TRBV29-1 and TRBJ1-2; 10 bases are a match to TRBD1. This CDR3 region has 13 residues. With V trimmed by 6 bases and J by 2 bases, 3 bases remained unmatched. Per the germline V gene, CDR1 is SQVTM and CDR2 is ANQGSEA. The DNA of the CDR3 is TGCAGCGTCCGACAGGGGGCGAACTATGGCTACACCTTC. It yields the protein CSVRQGANYGYTF.

The chain is built from TRBV29-1 and TRBJ2-2, with 10 bases matching TRBD2. After removal of 4 bases from V and 8 bases from J, the junction contained 7 bases not matched to a gene. CDR1 is SQVTM, CDR2 ANQGSEA, per germline. This CDR3 has 14 amino acids. Here the CDR3 reads CSVVLGTSAGELFF. CDR3 nucleotide sequence: TGCAGCGTTGTCCTCGGGACTAGCGCGGGGGAGCTGTTTTTT.

J is TRBJ1-1 and V is TRBV28, with a weak D call TRBD1 (5 bases). Germline CDR1 and CDR2: MDHEN and SYDVKM. CDR3 length equals 12 residues. Trimming left V 8 bases short and J 3 bases short, with 10 bases between. CDR3 residues: CASGEGHTEAFF. The CDR3 DNA follows: TGTGCCAGCGGGGAGGGGCACACTGAAGCTTTCTTT. Full variable domain (outside the CDR3, taken from reference TRBV28 and TRBJ1-1): DVKVTQSSRYLVKRTGEKVFLECVQDMDHENMFWYRQDPGLGLRLIYFSYDVKMKEKGDIPEGYSVSREKKERFSLILESASTNQTSMYLCASGEGHTEAFFGQGTRLTVV.

This clonotype turned up a few times. The chain combines TRBV5-1 with TRBJ2-2; D ambiguous. V lost 0 bases and J lost 1, with 7 bases in between. Germline V lookup: CDR1 SGHRS, CDR2 YFSETQ. CDR3 length equals 15 residues. The CDR3 here is CASSLAAENTGELFF. For the CDR3, the DNA is TGCGCCAGCAGCTTGGCGGCCGAGAACACCGGGGAGCTGTTTTTT.

In its sample, this clonotype was seen many times. V is TRBV7-2 and J is TRBJ2-5; 10 nucleotides line up with TRBD2. The ends lost 2 bases at V and 3 bases at J; junction bases unmatched: 0. The CDR3 runs 14 residues. Germline V CDR1 and CDR2: SGHTA, FQGNSA. CDR3 DNA: TGTGCCAGCAGCTTAACTAGCGGGGAAGAGACCCAGTACTTC. It is translated as CASSLTSGEETQYF.

A few counts support this clonotype. The rearrangement links TRBV20-1 to TRBJ2-7, with D perhaps matching TRBD2 (5 bases). Germline V gene sequence: CDR1 DFQATT, CDR2 SNEGSKA (reference sequence). The CDR3 loop spans 15 amino acids. Trimming removed 0 bases at V and 5 bases at J, with 17 bases between. This chain's CDR3 is CSAREARAGSNEQYF. For the CDR3, the DNA is TGCAGTGCTAGAGAAGCGAGGGCTGGGTCGAACGAGCAGTACTTC.

This chain uses TRBV20-1 with TRBJ2-3; D unresolved. The germline V gene has CDR1 DFQATT and CDR2 SNEGSKA (reference sequence). Deletions cut 1 base from V and 2 bases from J, with 10 bases between. The CDR3 sequence is 14 residues long. Written as DNA, the CDR3 is TGCAGTGCTAGAGGGGCAAGCCCCACAGATACGCAGTATTTT. Translation gives CSARGASPTDTQYF.

This clonotype was counted between two and nine times. The chain carries TRBV12-3 or TRBV12-4 and TRBJ2-3; 7 nucleotides line up with TRBD2. V gave up 5 bases and J gave up 5 bases; unmatched junction bases: 13. This CDR3 comprises 16 residues. This CDR3 is CASSPLGGRARDTQYF. The CDR3, as DNA: TGTGCCAGCAGTCCCCTAGGAGGGAGGGCTCGAGATACGCAGTATTTT.

The chain joins TRBV20-1 to TRBJ2-5; no firm D call. CDR1 DFQATT and CDR2 SNEGSKA come from the germline V gene (reference sequence). The ends were cut back, 0 bases at V and 2 bases at J, with 10 bases in the middle. The CDR3 is 14 residues long. Here the CDR3 reads CSARDARRQETQYF. Here the CDR3 DNA reads TGCAGTGCTAGAGATGCGAGACGACAAGAGACCCAGTACTTC.

The chain is built from TRBV29-1 and TRBJ2-1, with 13 bases identical to TRBD2. V lost 3 bases, J lost 7 bases, and 12 bases stayed unmatched. The germline CDR1 and CDR2 sequences are SQVTM and ANQGSEA. CDR3 length: 17 residues. The CDR3 nucleotides read TGCAGCGTTGAGGGGTTGACTAGCGGGGGGCTAAGGAATGAGCAGTTCTTC. Translation: CSVEGLTSGGLRNEQFF.

This clonotype was seen a handful of times. V gene TRBV5-6 combines with J gene TRBJ2-7; TRBD1 aligns across 7 bases. The CDR3 totals 12 residues. Germline CDR1 is SGHDT and CDR2 is YYEEEE. J gave up 1 base and V 5 bases, and 0 bases lay outside the gene matches. The chain's CDR3 is CASRGQSYEQYF. For the CDR3, the DNA is TGTGCCAGCAGGGGACAGTCCTACGAGCAGTACTTC.

The V and J genes are TRBV29-1 and TRBJ1-2; D remains unclear. Germline-derived CDR1 and CDR2 are SQVTM and ANQGSEA. The CDR3 consists of 9 residues. With 4 bases removed from V and 8 bases from J, the gap between germline ends came to 5 bases. CDR3 bases: TGCAGCGTTGGCCGGGGCTACACCTTC. Its protein is CSVGRGYTF.

The table lists this clonotype with many counts. The chain recombines TRBV9 with TRBJ2-1; D gene uncertain. Looked up from germline, CDR1 is SGDLS and CDR2 is YYNGEE. The CDR3 runs 12 residues. Trimming shortened V by 3 bases and J by 2 bases, and 3 bases separated the two germline ends. The CDR3 bases are TGTGCCAGCAGCGGGGCCTACAATGAGCAGTTCTTC. It encodes CASSGAYNEQFF.

This chain joins TRBV5-1 and TRBJ1-1, with D hard to call. V lost 0 bases, J lost 0 bases, and 12 bases lay in between. In germline, CDR1 is SGHRS, CDR2 YFSETQ. The CDR3 length is 16 residues. CDR3 DNA sequence: TGCGCCAGCAGCTTGGGGGCCTTCCGGATGAACACTGAAGCTTTCTTT. Encoded protein: CASSLGAFRMNTEAFF. The variable domain in full, completed from reference TRBV5-1 and TRBJ1-1, reads KAGVTQTPRYLIKTRGQQVTLSCSPISGHRSVSWYQQTPGQGLQFLFEYFSETQRNKGNFPGRFSGRQFSNSRSEMNVSTLELGDSALYLCASSLGAFRMNTEAFFGQGTRLTVV.

The CDR3 DNA reads as TGTGCCAGCAGCCAAGGAACAGGGGCCACAGATACGCAGTATTTT. Its protein product is CASSQGTGATDTQYF. The gene calls are TRBV3-1 and TRBJ2-3, with 7 nucleotides matching TRBD1. The V segment lost 1 base and the J segment 2 bases; nucleotides outside the gene matches: 3. Germline V gene data show CDR1 as LGHDT and CDR2 as YNNKEL (reference sequence). This CDR3 has 15 amino acids.

This clonotype was seen ten or more times. This chain joins TRBV14 and TRBJ2-5; D is uncertain. Between the trimmed V and J ends, which lost 7 bases and 5 bases, there was a span of 17 bases. Germline V gene data show CDR1 as SGHDN and CDR2 as FVKESK. The CDR3 is 14 amino acids. The CDR3 spells CASNTNGPRETQYF. In DNA, the CDR3 is TGTGCCAGCAACACAAACGGTCCCCGGGAGACCCAGTACTTC. Drawing the rest from reference TRBV14 and TRBJ2-5, the complete variable domain is EAGVTQFPSHSVIEKGQTVTLRCDPISGHDNLYWYRRVMGKEIKFLLHFVKESKQDESGMPNNRFLAERTGGTYSTLKVQPAELEDSGVYFCASNTNGPRETQYFGPGTRLLVL.

This clonotype was recorded at least ten times. V usage is TRBV7-2 and J usage is TRBJ2-1; TRBD2 might be the D (6 bases). Germline loops: CDR1 SGHTA, CDR2 FQGNSA. Trimming left V 4 bases short and J 12 bases short, with 16 bases between. CDR3 length: 13 residues. In DNA, the CDR3 is TGTGCCAGCAGCTCCCAAGGACTAACGGCGCAGTTCTTC. This codes for CASSSQGLTAQFF.